This section outlines one T cell receptor beta chain sequence together with its context. Its target is unknown. Recipient blood drawn about 28 days pretransplant and days 30, 100, 180 after. Germline V lookup: CDR1 SGDLS, CDR2 YYNGEE. Trimming removed 6 bases from V and 7 bases from J, with 16 bases in between. The CDR3 extends over 13 amino acids. This sample was taken from a study of T cell clonotyping in hematopoietic cell transplantation. Produced via immunoSEQ multiplex PCR; TCRdb's table is partial and in-frame only. This table has about 14,000 clones, 94% appearing once. Broader study findings: Recipient TCR diversity dropped after transplant; expanded clonotypes rose from day 30 to 180. Few recipient clonotypes overlapped donors; over 95% were de novo at given depth.

The chain joins TRBV9 to TRBJ2-5; perhaps D is TRBD1 or TRBD2 (5 bases each). The TCR sequence derives from a male patient aged 55 to 69 who had an allogeneic stem cell transplant from an unrelated donor, so the T cells may come from the graft donor. Some clones in this sample may be carry-over from other donors' samples. The sample was PBMCs, taken 30 days after allogeneic stem cell transplant. In DNA, the CDR3 is TGTGCCAGCAACCCCGGGACGGTTGGGACCCAGTACTTC. Translation: CASNPGTVGTQYF.